A single sample is the source of the 29 T cell receptor beta chains below, sequenced in a study of T cell responses to AZD1222 COVID-19 vaccine. Data came from immunoSEQ multiplex PCR; TCRdb stores just in-frame clones and leaves some out. The table lists 100,000 to 150,000 clones, around 90% of them singletons. The sequencing here drew on peripheral blood, taken on day 0 of AZD1222 vaccination. The receptors stem from an adult in good health.

The CDR3 sequence is CASSQGQGYNEQYF. The CDR3 DNA sequence: TGCGCCAGCAGCCAAGGGCAGGGGTACAACGAGCAGTACTTC. This chain connects TRBV4-3 to TRBJ2-7, with D maybe TRBD1 (6 bases). The V end lost 1 base, the J end lost 5 bases, and 12 bases lay between the germline ends. CDR1 is LGHNA, CDR2 YSLEER, per germline. The CDR3 consists of 14 residues.

The V gene is TRBV10-3, the J gene TRBJ2-1; no reliable D call. The CDR3 spans 14 residues. Germline CDR1 reads ENHRY; CDR2 reads SYGVKD. Trimming left V 0 bases short and J 13 bases short, with 16 bases between. The CDR3 sequence is CAISESNGPRSQFF. As DNA, the CDR3 is TGTGCCATCAGTGAGTCGAATGGCCCACGATCCCAGTTCTTC.

This clone was counted a few times. The J gene is TRBJ1-5, the V gene TRBV11-2, with TRBD1 matching 8 bases. The CDR3 spans 14 residues. V lost 5 bases and J lost 6; bases outside the gene matches: 6. Per germline, CDR1 SGHAT and CDR2 FQNNGV. CDR3 in DNA: TGTGCCAGCAGCCCCAGGGGGCTCGGTCAGCCCCAGCATTTT. Residues: CASSPRGLGQPQHF. The whole variable domain, remainder taken from reference TRBV11-2 and TRBJ1-5, is EAGVAQSPRYKIIEKRQSVAFWCNPISGHATLYWYQQILGQGPKLLIQFQNNGVVDDSQLPKDRFSAERLKGVDSTLKIQPAKLEDSAVYLCASSPRGLGQPQHFGDGTRLSIL.

The chain uses TRBV2 and TRBJ1-1; no clear D. With 7 bases removed from V and 0 bases from J, the gap between germline ends came to 3 bases. CDR3 size: 11 residues. Germline V gives CDR1 SNHLY, CDR2 FYNNEI. The chain's CDR3 is CASMMNTEAFF. The CDR3 DNA follows: TGTGCCAGCATGATGAACACTGAAGCTTTCTTT. Full variable domain (missing parts from reference TRBV2 and TRBJ1-1): EPEVTQTPSHQVTQMGQEVILRCVPISNHLYFYWYRQILGQKVEFLVSFYNNEISEKSEIFDDQFSVERPDGSNFTLKIRSTKLEDSAMYFCASMMNTEAFFGQGTRLTVV.

The V gene is TRBV2, the J gene TRBJ1-6; D perhaps matches TRBD1 (5 bases). Trimming left V 4 bases short and J 10 bases short, with 14 bases between. The CDR3 length is 14 residues. Per germline, CDR1 SNHLY and CDR2 FYNNEI. Written as DNA, the CDR3 is TGTGCCAGCAGTGGCGCTCGAGGGGAATCACCCCTCCACTTT. It codes for CASSGARGESPLHF. The variable domain in full, completed from reference TRBV2 and TRBJ1-6, reads EPEVTQTPSHQVTQMGQEVILRCVPISNHLYFYWYRQILGQKVEFLVSFYNNEISEKSEIFDDQFSVERPDGSNFTLKIRSTKLEDSAMYFCASSGARGESPLHFGNGTRLTVT.

The chain joins TRBV6-5 to TRBJ1-2; 11 positions agree with TRBD1. Germline CDR1 and CDR2: MNHEY and SVGAGI. The CDR3 is 15 residues long. V lost 4 bases and J lost 8; bases outside the gene matches: 9. The CDR3 DNA reads as TGTGCCAGCAGTTTAAGGACAGGGGGCTTGGCGGGCTACACCTTC. Amino acids: CASSLRTGGLAGYTF.

This chain connects TRBV6-1 to TRBJ2-7, with 9 bases fitting TRBD2. Germline loops: CDR1 MNHNS, CDR2 SASEGT. This CDR3 is 17 amino acids long. V shed 4 bases and J 2 bases; nucleotides not matched to a gene: 12. As DNA, the CDR3 is TGTGCCAGCAGTGGGAGGACTCTAGCGGGACGACCCTACGAGCAGTACTTC. Encoded protein: CASSGRTLAGRPYEQYF.

The chain carries TRBV11-3 and TRBJ2-3; 9 bases map to TRBD2. The CDR3 has 16 residues. Germline lookup yields CDR1 SGHNT and CDR2 YENEEA. The trim removed 5 bases at V and 4 bases at J, leaving 10 bases unmatched. The CDR3 DNA reads TGTGCCAGCAGCCCCCGGGGGGGGACTAGCCCAGATACGCAGTATTTT. Amino acids: CASSPRGGTSPDTQYF. The variable domain in full, with the rest retrieved from reference TRBV11-3 and TRBJ2-3, is EAGVVQSPRYKIIEKKQPVAFWCNPISGHNTLYWYLQNLGQGPELLIRYENEEAVDDSQLPKDRFSAERLKGVDSTLKIQPAELGDSAVYLCASSPRGGTSPDTQYFGPGTRLTVL.

The chain has TRBV27 and TRBJ1-5; TRBD1 aligns across 8 bases. Germline-derived CDR1 and CDR2 are MNHEY and SMNVEV (reference sequence). V shed 2 bases and J 5 bases; nucleotides not matched to a gene: 5. This CDR3 has 15 amino acids. CDR3 bases: TGTGCCAGCAGTTTACGCCCAGGGGGCGATCAGCCCCAGCATTTT. Translation: CASSLRPGGDQPQHF.

The gene calls are TRBV7-3 and TRBJ2-1; D is possibly TRBD1 (5 bases). Germline V CDR1 and CDR2: SGHTA, FQGTGA. Trimming took 4 bases from V and 5 from J, leaving 9 bases between them. This CDR3 is built from 13 residues. The CDR3 coding sequence is TGTGCCAGCAGCTCAGGCAGGGACAATGAGCAGTTCTTC. It codes for CASSSGRDNEQFF.

This clone was counted a few times. The J gene is TRBJ2-7, the V gene TRBV28, with 7 bases aligning to TRBD1. The CDR3 contains 14 residues. Trimming removed 5 bases from V and 0 bases from J; junction bases left unmatched: 4. Germline CDR1 and CDR2: MDHEN and SYDVKM. The CDR3 DNA sequence: TGTGCCAGCAGTCCGGGACAGACCTCCTACGAGCAGTACTTC. Protein product: CASSPGQTSYEQYF.

The chain is built from TRBV7-2 and TRBJ2-4, with D perhaps matching TRBD1 (5 bases). Germline values: CDR1 SGHTA, CDR2 FQGNSA. V was pared by 5 bases and J by 6 bases, with 8 bases between. CDR3 length: 12 amino acids. The CDR3 DNA reads TGTGCCAGCAGCCGACAGACAAACATTCAGTACTTC. This encodes CASSRQTNIQYF. The complete variable domain, with remaining parts taken from reference TRBV7-2 and TRBJ2-4, reads GAGVSQSPSNKVTEKGKDVELRCDPISGHTALYWYRQSLGQGLEFLIYFQGNSAPDKSGLPSDRFSAERTGGSVSTLTIQRTQQEDSAVYLCASSRQTNIQYFGAGTRLSVL.

V and J are TRBV7-9 and TRBJ1-2; D might be TRBD1 (5 bases). V lost 5 bases and J lost 4, with 20 bases in between. The CDR3 loop spans 16 amino acids. The germline V gene has CDR1 SEHNR and CDR2 FQNEAQ (reference sequence). For the CDR3, the DNA is TGTGCCAGCAGCAGGCCAGGGACCAACAATATCTATGGCTACACCTTC. It is translated as CASSRPGTNNIYGYTF.

The V call is TRBV4-1, the J call TRBJ1-2; possible D gene TRBD1, 5 bases. V lost 3 bases and J lost 4, with 18 bases in between. The CDR3 runs to 16 residues. The V gene's germline CDR1 is MGHRA and CDR2 YSYEKL. The CDR3 here is CASSHHATRVLYGYTF. CDR3 bases: TGCGCCAGCAGCCATCACGCAACCAGGGTCCTCTATGGCTACACCTTC.

The chain combines TRBV7-2 with TRBJ1-1; weak D call: TRBD1 (5 bases). Deletions cut 5 bases from V and 1 base from J, with 17 bases between. Germline loops: CDR1 SGHTA, CDR2 FQGNSA. CDR3 length equals 16 residues. The CDR3 DNA reads TGTGCCAGCAGCATCGGGGGGAGGGGAGGGAACACTGAAGCTTTCTTT. As protein: CASSIGGRGGNTEAFF.

This chain connects TRBV11-2 to TRBJ1-1; no firm D call. V lost 5 bases and J 5 bases, leaving 12 bases between the germline ends. The CDR3 loop spans 13 amino acids. Germline-derived CDR1 and CDR2 are SGHAT and FQNNGV. The CDR3 DNA sequence: TGTGCCAGCAGCACCCAGAGAGGTACTGAAGCTTTCTTT. It specifies CASSTQRGTEAFF.

The chain is built from TRBV7-2 and TRBJ1-1; D is unresolved. Trimming cost V 0 bases and J 9 bases, with 11 bases left between them. The length of the CDR3 is 13 residues. CDR1 and CDR2 from the germline V gene are SGHTA and FQGNSA. CDR3 DNA: TGTGCCAGCAGCTTAGCATCCTCCCGGAAAGCTTTCTTT. As protein: CASSLASSRKAFF.

CDR3 sequence: CAWGGGVGYTF. CDR3 bases: TGTGCCTGGGGGGGCGGGGTTGGCTACACCTTC. This chain links TRBV30 with TRBJ1-2; D may be TRBD1 (6 bases). The CDR3 has 11 residues. The V end lost 5 bases, the J end lost 7 bases, and 11 bases lay between the germline ends. In germline, CDR1 is GTSNPN, CDR2 SVGIG (reference sequence).

About this clone: The sample has other DNA sequences that encode this CDR3 too. The chain has TRBV19 and TRBJ2-1, with no clear D. The CDR3 length is 13 residues. V was cut by 1 base and J by 3 bases, with 4 bases left in between. CDR1 and CDR2 from the germline V gene are LNHDA and SQIVND (reference sequence). This chain's CDR3 is CASSIGSYNEQFF. Written as DNA, the CDR3 is TGTGCCAGTAGTATAGGGAGCTACAATGAGCAGTTCTTC.

J is TRBJ2-7 and V is TRBV7-8; D possibly corresponds to TRBD1 (5 bases). The CDR3 has 16 amino acids. Trimming took off 2 bases at V and 4 bases at J, with 18 bases between the two ends. Germline assignment: CDR1 SGHVS and CDR2 FQNEAQ. DNA for the CDR3: TGTGCCAGCAGCTTAAACCACGGGCAGGGTGCTTACGAGCAGTACTTC. It encodes CASSLNHGQGAYEQYF.

This sequence joins TRBV29-1 and TRBJ2-7; D unclear. CDR1 and CDR2 (germline): SQVTM, ANQGSEA. The ends were cut back, 1 base at V and 1 base at J, with 8 bases in the middle. CDR3 length: 13 residues. The CDR3 spells CSVEVPRSYEQYF. The CDR3 region has the DNA TGCAGCGTTGAAGTCCCCCGATCCTACGAGCAGTACTTC.

The chain uses TRBV27 and TRBJ1-2; D remains unclear. The germline V and J ends were trimmed by 0 bases and 4 bases, with 9 bases remaining between them. Germline lookup yields CDR1 MNHEY and CDR2 SMNVEV (reference sequence). This CDR3 comprises 14 residues. Here the CDR3 DNA reads TGTGCCAGCAGTTTATCGGGTACTTTCTATGGCTACACCTTC. Amino acid sequence: CASSLSGTFYGYTF.

This clone occurred once. This chain links TRBV11-3 with TRBJ2-1; maybe TRBD2 (7 bases). CDR3 size: 16 residues. Trimming shortened V by 4 bases and J by 5 bases, and 18 bases separated the two germline ends. The germline V gene has CDR1 SGHNT and CDR2 YENEEA. CDR3 nucleotides: TGTGCCAGCAGCTCCCAAGGGGGGGGGACCCACAATGAGCAGTTCTTC. Amino acid sequence: CASSSQGGGTHNEQFF.

The V call is TRBV27, the J call TRBJ1-2; a possible D gene is TRBD1 (5 bases). Germline loops: CDR1 MNHEY, CDR2 SMNVEV (reference sequence). The V and J ends lost 4 bases and 14 bases respectively, with 26 bases between them. The CDR3 contains 15 residues. The CDR3 here is CASSSTGGWGRRFTF. CDR3 sequence (DNA): TGTGCCAGCAGTTCGACGGGGGGGTGGGGACGGCGGTTTACCTTC.

The chain employs TRBV28 and TRBJ2-6, with TRBD1 identical over 8 bases. The ends lost 1 base at V and 3 bases at J; junction bases unmatched: 5. The CDR3 contains 17 residues. The germline CDR1 and CDR2 sequences are MDHEN and SYDVKM. The CDR3 bases are TGTGCCAGCAGTTTATTGTCAGGGGGCGGTGGGGCCAACGTCCTGACTTTC. Its translation: CASSLLSGGGGANVLTF.

V and J are TRBV12-3 or TRBV12-4 and TRBJ1-2, with D possibly being TRBD1 (6 bases). The CDR3 loop spans 13 amino acids. Trimming took 7 bases from V and 4 from J, leaving 13 bases between them. DNA for the CDR3: TGTGCCAGCACCCCGACAGGACGCTATGGCTACACCTTC. Amino acid sequence: CASTPTGRYGYTF.

The chain employs TRBV29-1 and TRBJ2-1; weak D call: TRBD2 (5 bases). The CDR3 spans 14 residues. Germline V CDR1 and CDR2: SQVTM, ANQGSEA. Trimming took off 3 bases at V and 0 bases at J, with 9 bases between the two ends. The DNA of the CDR3 is TGCAGCGTTGACTCGGGGAGCTCCTACAATGAGCAGTTCTTC. Translation gives CSVDSGSSYNEQFF.

The chain employs TRBV9 and TRBJ2-3; 8 bases are a match to TRBD1. This CDR3 is 16 amino acids long. Germline values: CDR1 SGDLS, CDR2 YYNGEE. J gave up 2 bases and V 0 bases, and 5 bases lay outside the gene matches. In nucleotides, the CDR3 is TGTGCCAGCAGCGTAGTGGGACAGGTGATCACAGATACGCAGTATTTT. It encodes CASSVVGQVITDTQYF. Filled out from reference TRBV9 and TRBJ2-3, the complete variable domain reads DSGVTQTPKHLITATGQRVTLRCSPRSGDLSVYWYQQSLDQGLQFLIQYYNGEERAKGNILERFSAQQFPDLHSELNLSSLELGDSALYFCASSVVGQVITDTQYFGPGTRLTVL.

J is TRBJ1-2 and V is TRBV6-1; possible D gene TRBD1, 5 bases. The CDR3 extends over 14 amino acids. V lost 0 bases and J 7 bases, leaving 12 bases between the germline ends. The germline CDR1 and CDR2 sequences are MNHNS and SASEGT. The CDR3 loop reads CASSEAGEGTGYTF. In DNA form, the CDR3 reads TGTGCCAGCAGTGAAGCAGGGGAAGGAACTGGCTACACCTTC.